This T cell receptor (beta chain) comes out of a study of cytomegalovirus exposure and HLA in healthy donors. With 60 Vbeta and 13 Jbeta primers, the PCR was carried out. Method: immunoSEQ multiplex PCR; TCRdb's copy keeps in-frame clones and lacks some. The data hold 130,000 to 150,000 clones, with roughly 80% observed a single time. Per germline, CDR1 GTSNPN and CDR2 SVGIG (reference sequence). The CDR3 has 17 amino acids. Trimming removed 2 bases at V and 0 bases at J, with 17 bases between. Concerning this clone: The antigen is undetermined.

General study results and limits: In a later analysis, across HLA loci, associated TCR counts were highest for DRB1, lowest for HLA-C.

The sample taken for sequencing was PBMCs. This receptor was identified in a man aged 35 to 55 in good health and CMV-seropositive. This sequence joins TRBV30 and TRBJ1-5; D not certain. In DNA form, the CDR3 reads TGTGCCTGGAGTCGTCCAGGTGCGTCCTATAGCAATCAGCCCCAGCATTTT. It translates to CAWSRPGASYSNQPQHF.